The T cell receptor (beta chain) described here comes from a study of T cell responses to AZD1222 COVID-19 vaccine (dated by TCRdb to the early 2020s). General notes on the study: Because spike-specific TCR depth and breadth did not differ between the two schedules, AZD1222 recipients who got a second dose at roughly 4 weeks were pooled with those who got a second dose at roughly 12 weeks. TCR sequencing was performed for about 250 trial participants, of whom about 210 were given two doses of AZD1222 and roughly 25 were given two doses of MenACWY control vaccine. Trial participants were enrolled by age into subgroups of 18-55, 56-69 and 70-plus years, and roughly 150, 30 and 60 TCR-sequenced participants, respectively, were included in these subgroups. Overall study results and their limits: Epitopes outside the regions mutated in the B.1.351 and B.1.1.7 variants were reportedly recognized by nearly half of the unique spike-specific TCRs. Because no samples from the day 14 peak response were available, repertoires could be characterized only after the peak T cell response. Spike-specific TCR breadth and depth rose significantly after two AZD1222 doses compared with day 0 and with MenACWY recipients. Vaccine-associated CD4 TCRs spanned the whole spike protein, with dominant responses in regions 160-218 and 743-854. In the small 56-69-year group, the increase in depth fell short of significance, most likely because of low power. Conclusions about previously exposed vaccinees are limited, since just six AZD1222 recipients were seropositive for SARS-CoV-2 at baseline. Most participants were white British and females outnumbered males, and the authors suggested that clonal diversity may have been underestimated.

The CDR3 regions of human TCRbeta chains were analyzed by immunosequencing. The paper's processing steps were these. TCRs in the repertoires were compared against a reference library of SARS-CoV-2-specific TCRs that had been generated with the MIRA antigen-specificity platform. Breadth meant the fraction of unique TCRs that were SARS-CoV-2-associated, whereas depth meant the fraction of total T cells that were SARS-CoV-2-associated. Using the MIRA data, each spike-specific TCR was assigned both to the spike region to which the TCR was reactive and to a CD4 or CD8 class. Log10-transformed breadth and depth values were compared by one-way ANOVA with Sidak's multiple comparisons tests. Imported from immuneACCESS, the table was reduced by TCRdb to in-frame sequences with V and J called. These copies leave out some clones; in studies compared against another copy, an unresolved V gene accounts for under half, and the cause of the remainder is not known. That table is the source of V, J and clone size, and D and trimming were worked out from the DNA. The sample table contains about 56,000 clones; only one count was recorded for approximately 86% of them. Over 15% of the sample lies in the top ten.

The label giving this sample's time point can be read as: baseline before first vaccination. Vaccinee samples came from UK trials COV001 and COV002, including a single-blind randomized controlled phase 2/3 trial of AZD1222 (ChAdOx1 nCoV-19) in healthy adults. Trial participant PBMC samples were collected at day 0 and day 28 after the second dose for TCRbeta chain sequencing. A word on this clone: No cognate antigen has been identified for it. Base qualities are not recorded, but no much larger clone differs from it by a single base.

The specimen comprised peripheral blood, sampled on day 0 of AZD1222 vaccination. This clonotype originated in an adult in good health.

The base sequence is TGTGCCAGTAAGTCGGGACAGGGTGATAATTCACCCCTCCACTTT. Its protein product is CASKSGQGDNSPLHF. The rearranged segments are TRBV28 and TRBJ1-6; TRBD1 fits 9 bases in the junction. The germline V end is reduced by 9 bases and the J end by 5 bases; junction bases left unmatched: 8. CDR1 and CDR2, per the germline V gene, are MDHEN and SYDVKM. Spanning cysteine to phenylalanine, the CDR3 consists of 15 amino acids. Only the CDR3 DNA is retained, 45 bases long and in frame from the first base.